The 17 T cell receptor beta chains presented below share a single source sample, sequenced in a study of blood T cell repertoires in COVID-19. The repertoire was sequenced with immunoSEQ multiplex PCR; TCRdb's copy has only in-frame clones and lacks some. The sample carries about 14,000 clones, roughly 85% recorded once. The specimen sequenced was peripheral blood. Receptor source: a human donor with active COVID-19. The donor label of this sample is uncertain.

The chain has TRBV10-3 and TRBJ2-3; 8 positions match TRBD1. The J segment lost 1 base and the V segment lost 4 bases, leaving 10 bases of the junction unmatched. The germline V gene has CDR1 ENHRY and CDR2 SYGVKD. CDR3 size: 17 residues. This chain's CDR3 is CAISADRGIGGTDTQYF. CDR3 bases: TGTGCCATCAGTGCCGACAGGGGCATAGGTGGCACAGATACGCAGTATTTT.

CDR3 in amino acids: CATSAWGAAGDADQPQHF. The CDR3 DNA sequence: TGTGCCACCAGTGCCTGGGGGGCGGCGGGGGATGCCGATCAGCCCCAGCATTTT. The rearrangement links TRBV24-1 to TRBJ1-5; D perhaps matches TRBD1 (6 bases). The germline CDR1 and CDR2 sequences are KGHDR and SFDVKD. V was pared by 5 bases and J by 5 bases, with 24 bases between. This CDR3 spans 18 amino acids.

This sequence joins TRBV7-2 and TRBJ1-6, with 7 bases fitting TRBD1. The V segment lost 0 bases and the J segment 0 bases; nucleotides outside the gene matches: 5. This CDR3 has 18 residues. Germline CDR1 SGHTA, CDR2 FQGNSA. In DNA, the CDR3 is TGTGCCAGCAGCTTAGCCTACAGGGGTAGCTCCTATAATTCACCCCTCCACTTT. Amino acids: CASSLAYRGSSYNSPLHF.

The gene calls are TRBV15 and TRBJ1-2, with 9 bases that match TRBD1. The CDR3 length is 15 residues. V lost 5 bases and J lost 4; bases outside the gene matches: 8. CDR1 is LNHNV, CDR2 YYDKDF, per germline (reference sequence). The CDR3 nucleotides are TGTGCCACCAGCCCGGACAGGGGAGAGTTCTATGGCTACACCTTC. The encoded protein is CATSPDRGEFYGYTF.

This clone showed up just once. The CDR3 protein is CASSFREETPLHF. The CDR3 DNA reads TGTGCCAGCAGTTTTCGGGAGGAGACACCCCTCCACTTT. The V and J genes are TRBV28 and TRBJ1-6; D uncertain. The ends were cut back, 3 bases at V and 11 bases at J, with 11 bases in the middle. The CDR3 sequence is 13 residues long. Germline CDR1 MDHEN, CDR2 SYDVKM.

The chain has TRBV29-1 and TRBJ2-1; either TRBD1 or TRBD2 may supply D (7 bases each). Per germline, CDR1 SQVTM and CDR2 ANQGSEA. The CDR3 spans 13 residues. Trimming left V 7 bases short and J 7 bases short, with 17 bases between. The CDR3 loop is CSAGGASLNEQFF. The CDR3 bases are TGCAGCGCAGGGGGGGCCTCGTTAAATGAGCAGTTCTTC.

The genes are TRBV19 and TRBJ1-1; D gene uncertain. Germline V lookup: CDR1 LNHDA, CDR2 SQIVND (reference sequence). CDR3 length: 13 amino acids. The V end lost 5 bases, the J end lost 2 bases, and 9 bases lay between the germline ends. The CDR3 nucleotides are TGTGCCAGTAGTTACACGTCAAACACTGAAGCTTTCTTT. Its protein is CASSYTSNTEAFF.

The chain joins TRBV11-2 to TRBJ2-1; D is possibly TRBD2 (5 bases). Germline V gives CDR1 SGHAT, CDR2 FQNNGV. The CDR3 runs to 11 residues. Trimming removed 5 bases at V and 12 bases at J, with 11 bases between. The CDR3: CASSLPGVQFF. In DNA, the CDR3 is TGTGCCAGCAGCCTCCCCGGGGTGCAGTTCTTC. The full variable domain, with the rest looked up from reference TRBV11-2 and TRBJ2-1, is EAGVAQSPRYKIIEKRQSVAFWCNPISGHATLYWYQQILGQGPKLLIQFQNNGVVDDSQLPKDRFSAERLKGVDSTLKIQPAKLEDSAVYLCASSLPGVQFFGPGTRLTVL.

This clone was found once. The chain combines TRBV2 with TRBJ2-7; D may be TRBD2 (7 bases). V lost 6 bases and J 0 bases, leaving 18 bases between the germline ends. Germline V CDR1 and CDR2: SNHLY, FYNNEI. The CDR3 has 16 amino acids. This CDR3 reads CASRDLGGRVSYEQYF. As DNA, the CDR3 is TGTGCCAGCAGGGACCTGGGGGGGCGCGTCTCCTACGAGCAGTACTTC.

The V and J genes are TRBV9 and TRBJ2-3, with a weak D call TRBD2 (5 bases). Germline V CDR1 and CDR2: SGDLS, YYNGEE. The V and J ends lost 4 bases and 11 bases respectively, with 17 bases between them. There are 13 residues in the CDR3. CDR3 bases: TGTGCCAGCAGCATTAACGACGCCGGACTGCAGTATTTT. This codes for CASSINDAGLQYF.

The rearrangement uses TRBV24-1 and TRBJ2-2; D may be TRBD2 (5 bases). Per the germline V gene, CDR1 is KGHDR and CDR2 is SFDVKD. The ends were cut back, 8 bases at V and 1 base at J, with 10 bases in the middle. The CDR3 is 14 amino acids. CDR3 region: CATIDRGNTGELFF. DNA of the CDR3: TGTGCCACCATCGATCGGGGGAACACCGGGGAGCTGTTTTTT.

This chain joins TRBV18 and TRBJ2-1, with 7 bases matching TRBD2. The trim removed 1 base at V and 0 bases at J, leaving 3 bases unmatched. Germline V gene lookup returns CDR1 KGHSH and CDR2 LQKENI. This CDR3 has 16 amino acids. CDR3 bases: TGTGCCAGCTCACCACTGCGGGGGAGCTCCTACAATGAGCAGTTCTTC. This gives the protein CASSPLRGSSYNEQFF.

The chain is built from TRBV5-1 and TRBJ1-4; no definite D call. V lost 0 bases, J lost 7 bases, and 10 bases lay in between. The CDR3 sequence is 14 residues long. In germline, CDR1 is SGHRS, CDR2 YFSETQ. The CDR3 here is CASSLVGNGEKLFF. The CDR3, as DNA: TGCGCCAGCAGCTTGGTCGGGAATGGTGAAAAACTGTTTTTT. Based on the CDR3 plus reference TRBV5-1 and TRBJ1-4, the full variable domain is KAGVTQTPRYLIKTRGQQVTLSCSPISGHRSVSWYQQTPGQGLQFLFEYFSETQRNKGNFPGRFSGRQFSNSRSEMNVSTLELGDSALYLCASSLVGNGEKLFFGSGTQLSVL.

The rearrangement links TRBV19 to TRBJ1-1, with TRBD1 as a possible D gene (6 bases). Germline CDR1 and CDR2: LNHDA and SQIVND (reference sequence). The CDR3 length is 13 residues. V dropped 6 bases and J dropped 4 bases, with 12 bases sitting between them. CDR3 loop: CASSLGGLTEAFF. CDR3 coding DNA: TGTGCCAGTAGCCTGGGGGGGCTCACTGAAGCTTTCTTT.

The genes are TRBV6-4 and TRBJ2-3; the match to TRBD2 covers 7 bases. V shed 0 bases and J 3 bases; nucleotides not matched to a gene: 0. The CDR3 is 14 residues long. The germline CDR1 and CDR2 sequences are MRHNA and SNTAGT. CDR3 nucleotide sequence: TGTGCCAGCAGTGACTCGCGGGAGACAGATACGCAGTATTTT. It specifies CASSDSRETDTQYF.

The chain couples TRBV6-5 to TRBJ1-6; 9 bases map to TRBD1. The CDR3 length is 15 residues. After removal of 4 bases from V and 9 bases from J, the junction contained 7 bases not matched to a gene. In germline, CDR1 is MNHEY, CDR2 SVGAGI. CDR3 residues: CASSSPGQGFSPLHF. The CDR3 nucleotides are TGTGCCAGCAGTTCTCCGGGACAGGGTTTTTCACCCCTCCACTTT.

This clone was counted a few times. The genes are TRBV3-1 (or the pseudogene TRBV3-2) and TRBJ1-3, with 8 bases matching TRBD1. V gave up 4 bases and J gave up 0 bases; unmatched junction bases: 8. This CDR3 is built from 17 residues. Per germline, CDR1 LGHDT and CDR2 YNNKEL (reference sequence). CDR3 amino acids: CASSPFQGALSGNTIYF. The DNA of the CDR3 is TGTGCCAGCAGCCCATTTCAGGGGGCCCTCTCTGGAAACACCATATATTTT.